A single T cell receptor (beta chain) is shown here with its context. Methods used by the authors: Estimation of nucleated cell counts was performed using reference gene primer amplification. TCRdb keeps only in-frame clones here, not all; method: immunoSEQ multiplex PCR. That table furnishes V, J and clone size, whereas the DNA furnished D and trimming. The sample contains 650,000 to 800,000 clones, about 87% of which appear only once. Germline V gene lookup returns CDR1 LNHDA and CDR2 SQIVND (reference sequence). The CDR3 is made up of 15 amino acids. V lost 5 bases to trimming and J lost 4 bases, with 17 bases between them. This record belongs to a study of blood T cell repertoires in COVID-19. Study summary: Samples of COVID-19 (acute and convalescent) were obtained from the United States, Italy and Spain. PBMCs, B-cell-depleted T cells, or T cells provided the cDNA or gDNA that made up the material.

Sequencing was done on a sample of peripheral blood. The rearrangement uses TRBV19 and TRBJ1-1, with a weak D call TRBD1 (5 bases). The TCR originated in a woman aged 18-29 years with acute or convalescent COVID-19. Written as DNA, the CDR3 is TGTGCCAGTAGTTCAGGGCGGGGCTTGGGCACTGAAGCTTTCTTT. Residues: CASSSGRGLGTEAFF.